The clone carrying this T cell receptor (beta chain) was picked up many times. CDR1 is SGHRS and CDR2 is YFSETQ in the germline V gene. V lost 7 bases and J 8 bases, leaving 16 bases between the germline ends. The CDR3 totals 13 residues. There were TCR beta CDR3 regions amplified from RNA transcripts. HTBI primers drove first-round RT-PCR of the TCR CDR3. TCRdb re-called the multiplex PCR reads with MiXCR, one entry per CDR3 protein. The sample consists of 300,000 to 350,000 distinct CDR3 sequences, 21% of them appearing once. This entry belongs to a study of T cells in Graves' hyperthyroidism and ophthalmopathy.

The chain recombines TRBV5-1 with TRBJ2-1; a possible D gene is TRBD1 (7 bases). Sequences were obtained from blood. This clonotype was sampled from a woman between 50 and 59 years old with Graves' hyperthyroidism. The DNA of the CDR3 is TGCGCCAGCCGAGAAGGGGGCGGGGATGAGCAGTTCTTC. Protein product: CASREGGGDEQFF.